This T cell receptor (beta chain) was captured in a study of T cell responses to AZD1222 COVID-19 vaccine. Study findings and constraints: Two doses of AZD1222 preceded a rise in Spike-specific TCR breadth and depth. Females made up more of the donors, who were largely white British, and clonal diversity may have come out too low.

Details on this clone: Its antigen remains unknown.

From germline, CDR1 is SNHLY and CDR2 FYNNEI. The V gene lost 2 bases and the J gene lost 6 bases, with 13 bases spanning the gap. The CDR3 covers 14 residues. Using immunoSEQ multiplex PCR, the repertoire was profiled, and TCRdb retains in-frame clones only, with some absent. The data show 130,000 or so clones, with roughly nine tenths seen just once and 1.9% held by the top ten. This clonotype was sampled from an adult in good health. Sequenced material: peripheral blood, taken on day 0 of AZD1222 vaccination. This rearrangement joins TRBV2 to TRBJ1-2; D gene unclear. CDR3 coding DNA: TGTGCCAGCAGTGAATTAAGCCGGACCGATGGCTACACCTTC. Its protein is CASSELSRTDGYTF.